The 6 T cell receptor beta chains below all came from one sample that was sequenced in a study of tissue T cells after allogeneic stem cell transplantation. The time point is: mouse harvest day 7 after allogeneic transplant. Each mouse received 10^7 T-cell-depleted marrow cells plus 10^6 splenic CD5+ T cells by tail vein. Clones were read by immunoSEQ multiplex PCR, and TCRdb kept only the in-frame ones, dropping some. The sample records 6,400 or so clones, around half being singletons. Input material: lymph node tissue. Receptors originate from a female BALB/c mouse given C57BL/6 T cells with graft-versus-host disease after an allogeneic hematopoietic cell transplant.

As concerns this clone: Germline and junction disagree at one end, which may indicate a read error. Gene names and germline refer to mouse. The read comes to an end 1 residue before the CDR3 does, leaving the germline J gene to fill in the end. V usage is TRBV20 and J usage is TRBJ1-1; 8 positions agree with TRBD1. The CDR3 is 12 residues long. The germline V gene has CDR1 GFQATS and CDR2 STVNSAI. CDR3 DNA, as far as it was read: TGTGGTGCCAGGGGGCCAAACACAGAAGTCTTC. It encodes CGARGPNTEVF. The whole CDR3 reads CGARGPNTEVFF.

This clone was detected a few times. Germline and genes here are mouse. The read finishes 1 residue shy of the CDR3 end, and the germline J gene is used to complete it. The chain is built from TRBV23 and TRBJ2-3. CDR3 size: 13 residues. CDR1 and CDR2 (germline): KGHTA, FQNQQP. The CDR3 spells CSSSQYSAETLYF. The CDR3 bases that were read are TGCTCCAGCAGTCAATACAGTGCAGAAACGCTGTAT. The complete variable domain, with remaining parts taken from reference TRBV23 and TRBJ2-3, reads DAAVTQKPRYLIKMKGQEAEMKCIPEKGHTAVFWYQQKQSKELKFLIYFQNQQPLDQIDMVKERFSAVCPSSSLCSLGIRTCEAEDSALYLCSSSQYSAETLYFGSGTRLTVL.

Turning to this clone: Genes and germline come from the mouse. The read ends 1 residue early relative to the CDR3; the germline J gene fills the gap. The chain uses TRBV3 and TRBJ1-2; D possibly corresponds to TRBD1 (5 bases). Trimming took 5 bases from V and 3 from J, leaving 7 bases between them. CDR1 is SNHLY and CDR2 is FYNGKV in the germline V gene (reference sequence). This CDR3 is 12 amino acids long. The covered CDR3 bases are TGTGCCAGCAGCGCCAGGGACTCCGACTACACC. This encodes CASSARDSDYT. The complete CDR3 sequence is CASSARDSDYTF.

About this clone itself: Gene names are mouse gene names. The CDR3 is cut off 1 residue early in the read; its end comes from the germline J gene. The chain carries TRBV1 and TRBJ1-1; no firm D call. The CDR3 extends over 14 amino acids. Between the trimmed V and J ends, which lost 3 bases and 0 bases, there was a span of 8 bases. Germline V gene data show CDR1 as NSQYPW and CDR2 as LRSPGD (reference sequence). CDR3 bases read: TGCACCTGCAGTGCTCGGGCCGCAAACACAGAAGTCTTC. The encoded protein is CTCSARAANTEVF. The entire CDR3 protein is CTCSARAANTEVFF.

In regard to this clone: The germline and genes are mouse ones. The CDR3 is cut off 1 residue early in the read; its end comes from the germline J gene. V gene TRBV20 combines with J gene TRBJ2-1, with 12 positions matching TRBD2. V dropped 3 bases and J dropped 7; count of bases not matched to a gene: 7. This CDR3 region has 15 residues. Per the germline V gene, CDR1 is GFQATS and CDR2 is STVNSAI. The covered CDR3 bases are TGTGGTGCTAGCCCCGGGACTGGGGGGAGGGCTGAGCAGTTC. Translated: CGASPGTGGRAEQF. The full CDR3 protein is CGASPGTGGRAEQFF.

Concerning this clone itself: Gene names refer to mouse genes. The part of the CDR3 DNA that was read is TGTGCCAGCAGCCCGACAGATTCTGGAAATACGCTCTAT. Its translation: CASSPTDSGNTLY. In full, the CDR3 reads CASSPTDSGNTLYF. V and J are TRBV3 and TRBJ1-3; D possibly corresponds to TRBD1 (5 bases). From the germline J gene comes the end of the CDR3, since the read stops 1 residue before it. The CDR3 runs 14 residues. The germline gives CDR1 SNHLY, CDR2 FYNGKV (reference sequence). V dropped 5 bases and J dropped 0 bases, with 8 bases sitting between them.